A single T cell receptor (beta chain) is shown here with its context. This clonotype was detected only a few times. Its antigen specificity is not known. There are no base qualities to consult, and no much larger clone falls within one base. TCRdb records Illumina HiSeq 1500 as the sequencer. TCRdb applied fastp at Q25 and MiXCR to the public reads, then kept only in-frame beta chains. Duplicate CDR3 protein sequences are folded into a single record with the most common DNA and genes. The sample table shows roughly 280,000 distinct CDR3 sequences, and about 13% are seen once. The leading ten clones occupy 8.5% to 9% of the sample. A distance of 9 bases separates the germline ends of V and J, which lose 6 bases and 6 bases respectively. The CDR3 measures 12 amino acids from cysteine to phenylalanine. Only the CDR3 DNA stays, 36 bases, in frame from base 1. The germline V gene encodes CDR1 KGHDR and CDR2 SFDVKD.

The data stem from a study of T cell repertoires in cytomegalovirus infection (dated by TCRdb to about 2019). Background on the whole study: Because public TCR beta signatures pointed to carriage of CMV infection together with the matching HLA type, the HLA type of each donor mattered for the analysis.

Study-wide conclusions, independent of this receptor: The ex vivo response was dominated by HLA-C-restricted CMV-specific TCR beta clonotypes, which also provided the single most frequent clonotype in two of eight donors. In both this cohort and an independent cohort of approximately 350 donors, the cumulative frequency of public TCR beta family members distinguished carriers of CMV infection plus the relevant HLA type.

Rearrangement joined TRBV24-1 to TRBJ2-3, with an unclear D gene assignment. The sequence derives from a human donor in good health (CMV status not recorded). Some clones in this sample may be carry-over from other donors' samples. Sequenced: PBMCs. For the CDR3, the sequence is CATSRPLDTQYF. The DNA is as follows: TGTGCCACCAGTCGACCCCTGGATACGCAGTATTTT.